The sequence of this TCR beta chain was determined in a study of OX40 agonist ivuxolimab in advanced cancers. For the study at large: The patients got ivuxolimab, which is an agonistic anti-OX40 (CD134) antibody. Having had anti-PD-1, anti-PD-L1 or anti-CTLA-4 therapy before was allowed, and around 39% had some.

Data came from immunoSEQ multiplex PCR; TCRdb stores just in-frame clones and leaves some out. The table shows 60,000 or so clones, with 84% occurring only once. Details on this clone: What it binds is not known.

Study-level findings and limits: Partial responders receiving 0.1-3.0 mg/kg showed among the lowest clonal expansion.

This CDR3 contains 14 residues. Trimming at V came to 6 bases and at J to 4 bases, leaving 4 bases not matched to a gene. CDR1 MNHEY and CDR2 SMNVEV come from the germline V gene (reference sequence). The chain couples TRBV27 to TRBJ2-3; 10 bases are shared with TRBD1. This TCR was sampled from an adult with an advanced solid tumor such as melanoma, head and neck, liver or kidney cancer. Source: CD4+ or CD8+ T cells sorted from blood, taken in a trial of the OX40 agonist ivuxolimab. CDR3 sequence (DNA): TGTGCCAGCAGCGACAGGGGGCGGGCAGATACGCAGTATTTT. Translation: CASSDRGRADTQYF.